This TCR beta chain came from a study of blood T cell repertoires in COVID-19. Using immunoSEQ multiplex PCR, the repertoire was profiled, and TCRdb retains in-frame clones only, with some absent. The repertoire has under 200,000 clones, around four fifths of them found once; the top ten carry about 3%. The receptor was derived from a man between 65 and 85 years old with acute or convalescent COVID-19. The sequenced sample consisted of peripheral blood.

The CDR3 spells CSVAGVQGASTDTQYF. DNA of the CDR3: TGCAGCGTTGCAGGGGTCCAGGGTGCTAGCACAGATACGCAGTATTTT. This chain uses TRBV29-1 with TRBJ2-3; maybe TRBD1 (6 bases). Germline V gives CDR1 SQVTM, CDR2 ANQGSEA. The CDR3 is 16 residues long. Between the trimmed V and J ends, which lost 4 bases and 0 bases, there was a span of 17 bases.